This TCR beta chain derives from a study of cytomegalovirus exposure and HLA in healthy donors. Each of the donors was a healthy bone marrow donor. Only one count was recorded for this clone. The V gene's germline CDR1 is MNHEY and CDR2 SMNVEV (reference sequence). This CDR3 is 15 amino acids long. Unmatched junction bases numbered 7, after V lost 5 bases and J lost 6 bases. PCR used 60 Vbeta primers and 13 Jbeta primers. Repertoires were generated with immunoSEQ multiplex PCR, while TCRdb's copy carries only in-frame clones and drops some. The profile shows about 140,000 clones, about two thirds of them singletons.

This receptor was taken from a man aged 25 to 40 in good health and CMV-seropositive. The sample taken for sequencing was PBMCs. This chain uses TRBV27 with TRBJ1-6; 7 positions match TRBD1. The CDR3 region has the DNA TGTGCCAGCAGTCCATGGGACAGCTCTAATTCACCCCTCCACTTT. Its protein is CASSPWDSSNSPLHF.